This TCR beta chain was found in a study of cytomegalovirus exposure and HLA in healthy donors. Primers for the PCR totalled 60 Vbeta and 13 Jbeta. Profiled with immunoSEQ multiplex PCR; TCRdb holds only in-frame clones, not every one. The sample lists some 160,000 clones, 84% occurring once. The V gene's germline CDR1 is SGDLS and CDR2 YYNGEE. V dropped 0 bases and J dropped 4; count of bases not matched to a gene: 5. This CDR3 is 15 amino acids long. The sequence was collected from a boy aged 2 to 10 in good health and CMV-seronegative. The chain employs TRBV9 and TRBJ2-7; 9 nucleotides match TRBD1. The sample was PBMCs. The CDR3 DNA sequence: TGTGCCAGCAGCGTAGACACAGGGGGCGGGTACGAGCAGTACTTC. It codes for CASSVDTGGGYEQYF.